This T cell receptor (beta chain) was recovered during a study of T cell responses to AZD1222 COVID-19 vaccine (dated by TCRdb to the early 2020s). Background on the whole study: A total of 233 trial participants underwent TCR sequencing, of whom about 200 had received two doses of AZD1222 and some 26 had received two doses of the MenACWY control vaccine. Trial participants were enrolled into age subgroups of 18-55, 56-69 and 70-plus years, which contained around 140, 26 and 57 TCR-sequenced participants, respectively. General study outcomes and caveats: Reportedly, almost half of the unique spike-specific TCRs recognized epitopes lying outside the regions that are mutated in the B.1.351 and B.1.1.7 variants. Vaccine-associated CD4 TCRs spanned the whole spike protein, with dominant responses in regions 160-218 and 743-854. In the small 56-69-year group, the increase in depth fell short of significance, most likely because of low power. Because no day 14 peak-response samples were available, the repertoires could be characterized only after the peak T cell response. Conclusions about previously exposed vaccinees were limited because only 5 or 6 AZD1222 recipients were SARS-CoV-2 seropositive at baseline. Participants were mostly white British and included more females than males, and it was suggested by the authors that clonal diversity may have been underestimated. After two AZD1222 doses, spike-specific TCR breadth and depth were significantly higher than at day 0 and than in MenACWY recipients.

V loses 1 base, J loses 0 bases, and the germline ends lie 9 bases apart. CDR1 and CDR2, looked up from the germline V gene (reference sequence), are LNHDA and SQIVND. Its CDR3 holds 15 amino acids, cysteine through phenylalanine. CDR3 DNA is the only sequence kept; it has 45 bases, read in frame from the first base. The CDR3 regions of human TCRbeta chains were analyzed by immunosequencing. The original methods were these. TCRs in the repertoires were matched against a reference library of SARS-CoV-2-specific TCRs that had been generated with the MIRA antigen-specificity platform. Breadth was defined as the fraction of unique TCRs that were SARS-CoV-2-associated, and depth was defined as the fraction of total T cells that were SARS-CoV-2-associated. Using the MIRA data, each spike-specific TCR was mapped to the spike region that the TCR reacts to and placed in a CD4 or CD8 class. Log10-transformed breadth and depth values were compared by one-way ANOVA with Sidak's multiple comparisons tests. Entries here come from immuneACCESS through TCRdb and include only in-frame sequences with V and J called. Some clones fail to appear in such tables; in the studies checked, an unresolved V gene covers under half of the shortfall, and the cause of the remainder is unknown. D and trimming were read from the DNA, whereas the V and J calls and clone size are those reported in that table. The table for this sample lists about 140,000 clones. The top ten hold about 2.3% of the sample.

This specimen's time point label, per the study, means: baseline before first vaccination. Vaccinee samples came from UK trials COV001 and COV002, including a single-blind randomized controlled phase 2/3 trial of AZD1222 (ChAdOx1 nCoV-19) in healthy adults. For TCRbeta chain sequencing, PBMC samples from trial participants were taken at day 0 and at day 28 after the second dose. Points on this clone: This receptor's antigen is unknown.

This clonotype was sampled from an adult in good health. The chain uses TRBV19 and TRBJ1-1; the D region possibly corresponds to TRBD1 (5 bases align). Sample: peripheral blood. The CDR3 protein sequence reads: CASSIAHRLNTEAFF. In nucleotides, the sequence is TGTGCCAGTAGTATAGCCCACAGGTTGAACACTGAAGCTTTCTTT.